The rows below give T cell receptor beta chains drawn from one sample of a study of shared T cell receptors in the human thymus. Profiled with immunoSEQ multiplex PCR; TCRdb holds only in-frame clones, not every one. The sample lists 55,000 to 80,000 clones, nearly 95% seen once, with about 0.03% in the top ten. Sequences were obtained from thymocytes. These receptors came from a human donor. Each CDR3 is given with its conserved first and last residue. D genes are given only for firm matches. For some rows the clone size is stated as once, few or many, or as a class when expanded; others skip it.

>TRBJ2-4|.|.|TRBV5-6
TGTGCCAGCAGCTCGGCCGGGACACATATTATTCAGTACTTC
CASSSAGTHIIQYF
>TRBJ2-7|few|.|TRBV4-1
TGCGCCAGCAGCCATGTGGGGGGAGCGGTCGACGAGCAGTACTTC
CASSHVGGAVDEQYF
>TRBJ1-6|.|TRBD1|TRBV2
TGTGCCAGCAGTGCGCGAGCAGGGGGCAGTTCACCCCTCCACTTT
CASSARAGGSSPLHF
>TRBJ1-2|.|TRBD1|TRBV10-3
TGTGCCATCAGTGAGACCCAGACAGGGTACTATGGCTACACCTTC
CAISETQTGYYGYTF
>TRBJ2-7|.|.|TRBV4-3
TGCGCCAGCAGCCAAGATCGGGGAAACGACAGAGAAGTTCTCTACGAGCAGTACTTC
CASSQDRGNDREVLYEQYF
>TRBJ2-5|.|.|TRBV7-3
TGTGCCAGCAGCCCCACCCACGACCGCAAAGAGACCCAGTACTTC
CASSPTHDRKETQYF
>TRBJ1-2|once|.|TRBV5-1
TGCGCCAGCAGCTTGGCCAACCGGGATCAGTTTGGTGGTGGCTACACCTTC
CASSLANRDQFGGGYTF
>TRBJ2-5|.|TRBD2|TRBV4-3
TGCGCCAGCAGCCAAGAGGCGGGGCTAGCGGGACCCCGCCGTCTAGAGACCCAGTACTTC
CASSQEAGLAGPRRLETQYF
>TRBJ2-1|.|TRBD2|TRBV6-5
TGTGCCAGCAGTTACGTACTAGCGGGGACCAATGAGCAGTTCTTC
CASSYVLAGTNEQFF
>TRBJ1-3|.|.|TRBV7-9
TGTGCCAGCAGCCTCAGAGGGTTAGGAAACACCATATATTTT
CASSLRGLGNTIYF
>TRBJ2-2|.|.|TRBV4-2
TGTGCCAGCAGCCAAGATTGGGGGGCGAACACCGGGGAGCTGTTTTTT
CASSQDWGANTGELFF
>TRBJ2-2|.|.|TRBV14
TGTGCCAGCAGCCAAGATTTACGGGGAGGAACCGGGGAGCTGTTTTTT
CASSQDLRGGTGELFF
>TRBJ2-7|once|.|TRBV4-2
TGTGCCAGCAGCCAAGGGACCCGCCCAAGGGGCGAGCAGTACTTC
CASSQGTRPRGEQYF
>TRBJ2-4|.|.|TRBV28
TGTGCCAGCAGTCCGACGCTAGCCAAAAACATTCAGTACTTC
CASSPTLAKNIQYF
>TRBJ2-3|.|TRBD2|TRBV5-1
TGCGCCAGCAGCTTGGGCGGGAGGGAGGCAGATACGCAGTATTTT
CASSLGGREADTQYF
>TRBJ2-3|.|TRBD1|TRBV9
TGTGCCAGCAGCGCCCGGACAGGGGGGGATACGCAGTATTTT
CASSARTGGDTQYF
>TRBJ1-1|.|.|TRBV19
TGTGCCAGTAGTAAAATCCGGGACAATAAACCGAACACTGAAGCTTTCTTT
CASSKIRDNKPNTEAFF
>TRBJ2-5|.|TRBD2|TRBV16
TGTGCCAGCAGTCTTGGACTAGCGGAAGAGACCCAGTACTTC
CASSLGLAEETQYF
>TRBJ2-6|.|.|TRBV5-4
TGTGCCAGCAGCTTGGCTAGGATCCCCTCTGGGGCCAACGTCCTGACTTTC
CASSLARIPSGANVLTF
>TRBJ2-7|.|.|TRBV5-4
TGTGCCAGCAGCTGGTTAAGGAGGGGGCACAATGCCTACGAGCAGTACTTC
CASSWLRRGHNAYEQYF
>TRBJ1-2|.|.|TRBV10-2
TGCGCCAGCAGTGAGGCGGACCCCCCCAGGGGCGCGGAAGACTATGGCTACACCTTC
CASSEADPPRGAEDYGYTF
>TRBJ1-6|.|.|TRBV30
TGTGCCTGGAGTGTCCCGGGGGTCTCCTATAATTCACCCCTCCACTTT
CAWSVPGVSYNSPLHF
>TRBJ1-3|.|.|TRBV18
TGTGCCAGCTCGAGCAACTCTGGAAACACCATATATTTT
CASSSNSGNTIYF
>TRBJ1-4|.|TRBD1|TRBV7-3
TGTGCCAGCAGCTCTGGACAGGAAAATGAAAAACTGTTTTTT
CASSSGQENEKLFF
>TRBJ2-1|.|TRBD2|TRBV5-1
TGCGCCAGCAGGGAGAGGGTGCTAGCGGGGGCCTCCTACAATGAGCAGTTCTTC
CASRERVLAGASYNEQFF
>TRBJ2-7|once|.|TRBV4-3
TGCGCCAGCAGCTCGGACCCGGGGGGCCGGACCGAGCAGTACTTC
CASSSDPGGRTEQYF
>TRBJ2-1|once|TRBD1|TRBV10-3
TGTGCCTCAATCGGACAGGGCTCCTACAATGAGCAGTTCTTC
CASIGQGSYNEQFF
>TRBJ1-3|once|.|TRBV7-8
TGTGCCAGCGTTAACTCCGGCAGGGTTAGGAGGGGGTCTGGAAACACCATATATTTT
CASVNSGRVRRGSGNTIYF
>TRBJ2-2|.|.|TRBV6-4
TGTGCCAGCAGTGATCAGGGGAACACCGGGGAGCTGTTTTTT
CASSDQGNTGELFF
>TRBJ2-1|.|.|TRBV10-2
TGCGCCAGCAGTGAGTGGGAGTACGAGCAGTTCTTC
CASSEWEYEQFF
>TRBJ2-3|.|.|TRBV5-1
TGCGCCAGCAGCTTCCGGGACTCCAATACGCAGTATTTT
CASSFRDSNTQYF
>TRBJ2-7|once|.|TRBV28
TGTGCCAGCAGTTTCCTAGCCGGACAGTACTTC
CASSFLAGQYF
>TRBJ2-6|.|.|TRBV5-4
TGTGCCAGCAGCTTACCGGGACTCCAAGCATCTTCCTCTGGGGCCAACGTCCTGACTTTC
CASSLPGLQASSSGANVLTF
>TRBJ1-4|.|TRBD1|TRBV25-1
TGTGCCAGCAGACCTATGAGACAGGGTAATGAAAAACTGTTTTTT
CASRPMRQGNEKLFF
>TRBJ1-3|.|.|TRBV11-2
TGTGCCAGCAGCTTAGATGAAGGGGCTGGAAACACCATATATTTT
CASSLDEGAGNTIYF
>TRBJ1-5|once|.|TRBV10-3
TGTGCCATCAGTTCCTCGGGGGGAATAGAAAGCAATCAGCCCCAGCATTTT
CAISSSGGIESNQPQHF
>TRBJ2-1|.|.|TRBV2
TGTGCCAGCAGTGAAGGGAAGGGGGGCTCCTACAATGAGCAGTTCTTC
CASSEGKGGSYNEQFF
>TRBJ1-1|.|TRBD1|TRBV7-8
TGTGCCAGCACCACCCAGGCCCGTGGGACAGCGAACACTGAAGCTTTCTTT
CASTTQARGTANTEAFF
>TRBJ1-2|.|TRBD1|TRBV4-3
TGCGCCAGCAGCCATAACCAGGGGGGGTTCCATGGCTACACCTTC
CASSHNQGGFHGYTF
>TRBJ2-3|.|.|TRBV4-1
TGCGCCAGCAGCCAAGATCGGGGCGGGGCTAAAGATACGCAGTATTTT
CASSQDRGGAKDTQYF